The rows below give T cell receptor beta chains drawn from one sample of a study of cytomegalovirus exposure and HLA in healthy donors. Only in-frame clones appear in the TCRdb table, and some are missing; sequencing was by immunoSEQ multiplex PCR. The data hold around 100,000 clones, with over 60% observed a single time. The sequenced sample consisted of PBMCs. These receptors all come from a middle-aged woman in good health and CMV-seropositive. Both conserved end residues are part of each CDR3. D genes are given only for firm matches. Only some rows state a clone size, as once, few, many or a class for expanded clones.

-	TRBV27	TRBD2	TRBJ2-3	CASSIGLGPTDTQYF	TGTGCCAGCAGTATCGGACTAGGGCCCACAGATACGCAGTATTTT
-	TRBV2	-	TRBJ2-7	CASSSERSSYEQYF	TGTGCCAGCAGCTCGGAGAGGAGCTCCTACGAGCAGTACTTC
-	TRBV7-2	TRBD2	TRBJ2-5	CASSLERVAGAVGETQYF	TGTGCCAGCAGCTTAGAGCGCGTAGCGGGAGCAGTAGGGGAGACCCAGTACTTC
-	TRBV30	TRBD1	TRBJ1-2	CAWKRKQGDGYTF	TGTGCCTGGAAGAGAAAACAGGGGGATGGCTACACCTTC
-	TRBV13	TRBD1	TRBJ2-7	CASSLTEDRGNEQYF	TGTGCCAGCAGCCTTACCGAAGACAGGGGTAACGAGCAGTACTTC
-	TRBV6-5	-	TRBJ2-2	CASSYSQGYTGELFF	TGTGCCAGCAGTTACTCTCAGGGATACACCGGGGAGCTGTTTTTT
-	TRBV7-9	-	TRBJ1-1	CASSLGSGTNTEAFF	TGTGCCAGCAGCTTAGGTTCGGGTACTAACACTGAAGCTTTCTTT
-	TRBV7-3	TRBD2	TRBJ2-5	CASSLTNSGSFQETQYF	TGTGCCAGCAGCTTAACGAACAGCGGGAGTTTCCAGGAGACCCAGTACTTC
once	TRBV28	-	TRBJ1-1	CASSLSTLVNTEAFF	TGTGCCAGCAGTTTATCTACACTAGTGAACACTGAAGCTTTCTTT
-	TRBV12-1	-	TRBJ2-1	CASSPSSGRNFNEQFF	TGTGCCAGCAGCCCCTCTAGCGGGAGGAATTTCAATGAGCAGTTCTTC
-	TRBV5-4	-	TRBJ2-7	CASSSTTGDEQYF	TGTGCCAGCAGCAGCACAACAGGTGACGAGCAGTACTTC
-	TRBV27	-	TRBJ2-1	CASSSADVNEQFF	TGTGCCAGCAGTTCAGCGGACGTCAATGAGCAGTTCTTC
-	TRBV7-2	-	TRBJ2-7	CASSFSRREEYEQYF	TGTGCCAGCAGCTTTAGTCGGCGGGAAGAATACGAGCAGTACTTC
-	TRBV28	TRBD2	TRBJ2-5	CAPLAGVGWRKTQYF	TGTGCCCCCCTAGCGGGAGTGGGTTGGAGGAAGACCCAGTACTTC
-	TRBV29-1	-	TRBJ1-6	CSVQRLRNILTGQRHSPLHF	TGCAGCGTTCAGCGCCTGCGAAACATCCTGACAGGTCAGAGACATTCACCCCTCCACTTT
few	TRBV7-9	-	TRBJ2-5	CASSLQETQYF	TGTGCCAGCAGCCTCCAAGAGACCCAGTACTTC
-	TRBV7-8	-	TRBJ2-7	CASSLGYRDPFYEQYF	TGTGCCAGCAGCTTAGGGTACAGGGACCCGTTTTACGAGCAGTACTTC
-	TRBV15	TRBD1	TRBJ1-1	CATGGQDRNTEAFF	TGTGCCACCGGGGGACAGGACAGGAACACTGAAGCTTTCTTT
few	TRBV28	TRBD1	TRBJ2-7	CASSYPRDRGSWEQYF	TGTGCCAGCAGTTACCCCCGGGACAGGGGATCTTGGGAGCAGTACTTC
-	TRBV4-2	-	TRBJ2-7	CASSQGWERTYEQYF	TGTGCCAGCAGCCAAGGATGGGAGCGAACCTACGAGCAGTACTTC
-	TRBV28	-	TRBJ2-3	CASSSPMALTSRTDTQYF	TGTGCCAGCAGTTCTCCTATGGCCCTGACTAGTAGGACAGATACGCAGTATTTT
few	TRBV5-8	TRBD1	TRBJ1-5	CASSLEGQGNQPQHF	TGTGCCAGCAGCTTGGAGGGACAGGGTAATCAGCCCCAGCATTTT